The 21 T cell receptor beta chains given below trace back to one sample, sequenced in a study of cytomegalovirus exposure and HLA in healthy donors. Use of 60 Vbeta and 13 Jbeta primers characterized the PCR. Clones were sequenced by immunoSEQ multiplex PCR, and TCRdb holds only the in-frame ones, with some missing. Of fewer than 250,000 clones listed, 60% to 80% are singletons. What was sequenced was PBMCs. All receptors derive from a man aged 18 to 35 in good health and CMV-seronegative.

This clone was recorded a few times. The genes are TRBV4-3 and TRBJ2-2; 9 bases match TRBD2. The CDR3 has 15 residues. Germline CDR1 LGHNA, CDR2 YSLEER. Trimming removed 6 bases from V and 5 bases from J; junction bases left unmatched: 7. The CDR3 nucleotides are TGCGCCAGCAGTCCGATAGCGGGAGATACCGGGGAGCTGTTTTTT. Protein sequence: CASSPIAGDTGELFF.

This chain uses TRBV27 with TRBJ1-2, with a weak D call TRBD1 (6 bases). The CDR3 contains 15 residues. Germline V CDR1 and CDR2: MNHEY, SMNVEV (reference sequence). With 2 bases removed from V and 7 bases from J, the gap between germline ends came to 17 bases. In DNA, the CDR3 is TGTGCCAGCAGTTTAACGCCCTGGGCAGGGGCTGGCTACACCTTC. Protein sequence: CASSLTPWAGAGYTF.

The genes are TRBV27 and TRBJ2-5, with TRBD1 identical over 9 bases. The CDR3 runs 15 residues. Germline CDR1 is MNHEY and CDR2 is SMNVEV (reference sequence). With V trimmed by 4 bases and J by 0 bases, 3 bases remained unmatched. In nucleotides, the CDR3 is TGTGCCAGCAGTTCCCGGGACAGGGACCAAGAGACCCAGTACTTC. This sequence encodes CASSSRDRDQETQYF.

The rearrangement links TRBV6-5 to TRBJ2-3; a weak D match, TRBD2 (5 bases). The length of the CDR3 is 13 residues. Germline V gives CDR1 MNHEY, CDR2 SVGAGI. V lost 6 bases and J 1 base, leaving 8 bases between the germline ends. The CDR3 region is CASRLSGTDTQYF. The DNA of the CDR3 is TGTGCCAGCAGGCTTAGCGGCACAGATACGCAGTATTTT.

The V call is TRBV6-5, the J call TRBJ2-2, with TRBD2 as a possible D gene (5 bases). Germline CDR1 MNHEY, CDR2 SVGAGI. The CDR3 covers 15 residues. V was clipped by 6 bases and J by 8 bases, with 19 bases between them. CDR3 bases: TGTGCCAGCAGCCTAGGGCGGGTGGAAGTGGGGGAGCTGTTTTTT. This translates into CASSLGRVEVGELFF.

This chain connects TRBV11-2 to TRBJ2-3, with TRBD2 matching over 8 bases. The junction had 6 bases not matched to a gene; V was cut back by 5 bases and J by 2 bases. Germline assignment: CDR1 SGHAT and CDR2 FQNNGV. The CDR3 length is 15 residues. Here the CDR3 reads CASSRSGGPTDTQYF. The CDR3 coding sequence is TGTGCCAGCAGCCGGAGCGGGGGACCCACAGATACGCAGTATTTT.

Here the CDR3 reads CAWSSRALSGDTQYF. The CDR3 bases are TGTGCCTGGAGTTCCCGGGCCCTATCGGGGGATACGCAGTATTTT. This chain joins TRBV30 and TRBJ2-3, with D perhaps matching TRBD2 (5 bases). Germline values: CDR1 GTSNPN, CDR2 SVGIG (reference sequence). The CDR3 sequence is 15 residues long. V dropped 2 bases and J dropped 6 bases, with 18 bases sitting between them.

Here the CDR3 DNA reads TGTGCCAGCAGCTTAGCGTCCGGCGGAACAGATACGCAGTATTTT. It translates to CASSLASGGTDTQYF. This chain uses TRBV7-9 with TRBJ2-3, with D unclear. In germline, CDR1 is SEHNR, CDR2 FQNEAQ (reference sequence). CDR3 length equals 15 residues. Trimming left V 0 bases short and J 3 bases short, with 10 bases between.

J is TRBJ1-3 and V is TRBV30, with D uncertain. The V end lost 4 bases, the J end lost 4 bases, and 8 bases lay between the germline ends. Germline CDR1 and CDR2: GTSNPN and SVGIG (reference sequence). The CDR3 has 12 residues. CDR3 DNA sequence: TGTGCCTGGAAGAACAGCGGAAACACCATATATTTT. Its protein is CAWKNSGNTIYF.

The J gene is TRBJ2-5, the V gene TRBV6-6; TRBD1 matches 8 bases. V shed 4 bases, J shed 7 bases, and the junction held 11 bases outside the gene matches. There are 15 residues in the CDR3. Looked up from germline, CDR1 is MNHNY and CDR2 is SVGAGI (reference sequence). DNA of the CDR3: TGTGCCAGCAGTTCCGGACAGGGAGGAAAATGGACCCAGTACTTC. This translates into CASSSGQGGKWTQYF.

The chain combines TRBV1 with TRBJ1-1; TRBD1 is the table's D call, not checked against the DNA. TRBV1 is described as a pseudogene. The CDR3 loop spans 15 amino acids. Here the CDR3 DNA reads TGCACCAGCAGCTCCCCGGGACAGACGAACACTGAAGCTTTCTTT. It is translated as CTSSSPGQTNTEAFF.

Of note for this clone: Mismatch with germline at one junction end may stem from a read error. The same CDR3 arises from other DNA sequences in this sample as well. The V gene is TRBV30, the J gene TRBJ1-4, with D possibly being TRBD1 (6 bases). CDR1 and CDR2 from the germline V gene are GTSNPN and SVGIG (reference sequence). There are 12 residues in the CDR3. Here the CDR3 reads CAWSVQGEKLFF. DNA for the CDR3: TGTGCCTGGAGTGTACAGGGTGAAAAGCTGTTTTTT.

The genes are TRBV2 and TRBJ1-2; no firm D call. V was trimmed by 1 base and J by 6 bases, leaving 24 bases between them. The CDR3 is 18 residues long. The germline gives CDR1 SNHLY, CDR2 FYNNEI. The CDR3 reads CASSEVWLMAERGDGYTF. The CDR3 DNA reads as TGTGCCAGCAGTGAAGTTTGGTTGATGGCAGAGCGCGGCGATGGCTACACCTTC.

The chain is built from TRBV9 and TRBJ1-6, with 11 bases fitting TRBD1. The J segment lost 8 bases and the V segment lost 0 bases, leaving 4 bases of the junction unmatched. Looked up from germline, CDR1 is SGDLS and CDR2 is YYNGEE. The CDR3 spans 16 residues. CDR3 loop: CASSVGTGGRDSPLHF. The CDR3 nucleotides read TGTGCCAGCAGCGTAGGGACAGGGGGCAGAGATTCACCCCTCCACTTT.

This chain connects TRBV29-1 to TRBJ2-7, with a weak D call TRBD2 (6 bases). Deletions cut 0 bases from V and 0 bases from J, with 12 bases between. Germline V gives CDR1 SQVTM, CDR2 ANQGSEA. The CDR3 length is 15 residues. The CDR3 protein is CSVEEERVNSYEQYF. As DNA, the CDR3 is TGCAGCGTTGAAGAAGAGCGGGTGAACTCCTACGAGCAGTACTTC.

This rearrangement joins TRBV21-1 to TRBJ2-7; whether TRBD2, the table's D call, matches the DNA was not checked. TRBV21-1 is a listed pseudogene. This CDR3 has 21 amino acids. Here the CDR3 reads CASSKVIRVRSRLMSSYEQYF. The DNA for the CDR3 is TGTGCCAGCAGCAAAGTGATAAGAGTTCGGTCCCGACTTATGAGCTCCTACGAGCAGTACTTC.

Details on this clone: One end of the junction fails to match germline, which may point to a read error. V is TRBV4-3 and J is TRBJ2-1; TRBD1 might be the D (5 bases). CDR1 and CDR2 from the germline V gene are LGHNA and YSLEER. The CDR3 sequence is 16 residues long. CDR3 protein: CASSQDMRQRYNEQFF. In DNA, the CDR3 is TGCGCCAGCAGTCAAGATATGAGACAGCGCTACAATGAGCAGTTCTTC.

The rearrangement links TRBV7-6 to TRBJ2-3; 10 bases agree with TRBD2. Germline loops: CDR1 SGHVS, CDR2 FNYEAQ. The CDR3 contains 16 residues. After removal of 0 bases from V and 1 base from J, the junction contained 1 base not matched to a gene. The CDR3 region has the DNA TGTGCCAGCAGCTTAGCCGGGACTAGCGGCACAGATACGCAGTATTTT. Its translation: CASSLAGTSGTDTQYF.

The J gene is TRBJ2-2, the V gene TRBV30; 10 nucleotides align to TRBD2. Germline lookup yields CDR1 GTSNPN and CDR2 SVGIG (reference sequence). The CDR3 has 18 residues. V trimming: 3 bases; J trimming: 6 bases; junction bases outside the gene matches: 16. DNA of the CDR3: TGTGCCTGGAGCACCCAGAAGAGACCGGGACTAGCGTCCGGGGAGCTGTTTTTT. Translating gives CAWSTQKRPGLASGELFF.

The chain recombines TRBV2 with TRBJ2-5; 7 bases agree with TRBD1. The germline V gene encodes CDR1 SNHLY and CDR2 FYNNEI. The ends lost 7 bases at V and 4 bases at J; junction bases unmatched: 6. CDR3 length equals 13 residues. In DNA, the CDR3 is TGTGCCAGCACCGACAGGGACCGAGAGACCCAGTACTTC. Amino acid sequence: CASTDRDRETQYF.

The chain couples TRBV6-5 to TRBJ2-7, with TRBD1 matching over 7 bases. Germline V CDR1 and CDR2: MNHEY, SVGAGI. This CDR3 contains 14 residues. Trimming at V came to 5 bases and at J to 3 bases, leaving 7 bases not matched to a gene. CDR3 in amino acids: CASSKQGPSYEQYF. The CDR3 nucleotides read TGTGCCAGCAGTAAACAGGGGCCTAGCTACGAGCAGTACTTC.